Listed below are T cell receptor beta chains from one sample, sequenced in a study of blood T cell repertoires in COVID-19. The protocol was immunoSEQ multiplex PCR, while the TCRdb copy is restricted to in-frame clones and leaves out a portion. The sample has 200,000 to 250,000 clones; 88% are singletons. The sample taken for sequencing was PBMCs or T cells enriched from blood (not recorded which). The origin of the receptors is a woman aged 25 to 39 who had been exposed to COVID-19. Both conserved end residues are part of each CDR3. The order of the fields is J gene, V gene, D gene, CDR3 DNA, CDR3 protein. A D gene is named only where the DNA matches it firmly.

TRBJ1-5	TRBV5-1	-	TGCGCCAGCAGCGTGGCAGGGCCGTATAGCAATCAGCCCCAGCATTTT	CASSVAGPYSNQPQHF
TRBJ2-1	TRBV7-2	TRBD2	TGTGCCAGCAGGGGATTAGCGGGAGGTCTATCCAATGAGCAGTTCTTC	CASRGLAGGLSNEQFF
TRBJ2-2	TRBV11-2	-	TGTGCCAGCGGAATCTTAAAGGGAGGGAACACCGGGGAGCTGTTTTTT	CASGILKGGNTGELFF
TRBJ2-7	TRBV12-3/TRBV12-4	-	TGTGCCAGCAGCCATAGCGTCCGCTACGAGCAGTACTTC	CASSHSVRYEQYF
TRBJ1-1	TRBV29-1	TRBD1	TGCAGCGTTGGGTTGACAGGGTCGGGTGAAGCTTTCTTT	CSVGLTGSGEAFF
TRBJ1-2	TRBV5-1	TRBD1	TGCGCCAGCAGCTTTCCGGGACAGGGGGACTATGGCTACACCTTC	CASSFPGQGDYGYTF
TRBJ1-3	TRBV2	-	TGTGCCAGCAGTGTGAAAGGGGCCCTCTCTGGAAACACCATATATTTT	CASSVKGALSGNTIYF
TRBJ1-6	TRBV2	TRBD1	TGTGCCAGCAGTTCCGACAGGGGTGATTCACCCCTCCACTTT	CASSSDRGDSPLHF
TRBJ1-6	TRBV28	TRBD1	TGTGCCAGCAGACCTACAGGGGTGAGCTCCTATAATTCACCCCTCCACTTT	CASRPTGVSSYNSPLHF
TRBJ2-2	TRBV7-9	-	TGTGCCAGCAGCTTAGAAGGGGTTGGGCCCGGGGAGCTGTTTTTT	CASSLEGVGPGELFF